The entry below describes one T cell receptor (beta chain). These data originate in a study of blood T cell repertoires in COVID-19. Study at large: T cells, B-cell-depleted T cells, or PBMCs provided the cDNA or gDNA that served as material.

V shed 3 bases and J shed 5 bases, with 10 bases lying between them. Germline lookup yields CDR1 SEHNR and CDR2 FQNEAQ (reference sequence). CDR3 length: 14 amino acids. Per the original data handling: Amplification of reference gene primers was used by the study to estimate nucleated cell counts. Some clones are missing from TCRdb's copy, which holds only in-frame ones; the method was immunoSEQ multiplex PCR. V and J calls and clone size are those listed in that table; D and trimming were worked out from the DNA. The sample lists about 190,000 clones; around 80% were seen once. The receptor comes from a human donor in a cohort sampled during active COVID-19. The specimen sequenced was peripheral blood. This chain links TRBV7-9 with TRBJ1-4, with D hard to call. The CDR3 spells CASSLGESNEKLFF. In DNA, the CDR3 is TGTGCCAGCAGCTTGGGAGAATCCAATGAAAAACTGTTTTTT. Complete variable domain (other parts from reference TRBV7-9 and TRBJ1-4): DTGVSQNPRHKITKRGQNVTFRCDPISEHNRLYWYRQTLGQGPEFLTYFQNEAQLEKSRLLSDRFSAERPKGSFSTLEIQRTEQGDSAMYLCASSLGESNEKLFFGSGTQLSVL.